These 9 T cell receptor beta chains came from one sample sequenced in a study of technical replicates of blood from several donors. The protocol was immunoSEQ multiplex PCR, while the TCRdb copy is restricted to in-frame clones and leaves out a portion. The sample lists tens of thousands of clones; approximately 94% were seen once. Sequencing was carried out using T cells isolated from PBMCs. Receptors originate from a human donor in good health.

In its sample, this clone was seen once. The CDR3 loop reads CASSQDSGNTIYF. CDR3 sequence (DNA): TGCGCCAGCAGCCAAGATTCGGGAAACACCATATATTTT. This chain joins TRBV4-3 and TRBJ1-3; D is uncertain. Between the trimmed V and J ends, which lost 0 bases and 4 bases, there was a span of 4 bases. The V gene's germline CDR1 is LGHNA and CDR2 YSLEER. The CDR3 contains 13 residues.

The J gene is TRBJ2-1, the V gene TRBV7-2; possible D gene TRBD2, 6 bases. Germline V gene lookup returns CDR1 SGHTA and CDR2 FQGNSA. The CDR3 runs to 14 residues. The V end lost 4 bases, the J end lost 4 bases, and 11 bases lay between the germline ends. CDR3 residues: CASSSSSVYNEQFF. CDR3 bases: TGTGCCAGCAGCTCTTCTAGCGTGTACAATGAGCAGTTCTTC. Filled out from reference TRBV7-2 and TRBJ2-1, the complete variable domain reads GAGVSQSPSNKVTEKGKDVELRCDPISGHTALYWYRQSLGQGLEFLIYFQGNSAPDKSGLPSDRFSAERTGGSVSTLTIQRTQQEDSAVYLCASSSSSVYNEQFFGPGTRLTVL.

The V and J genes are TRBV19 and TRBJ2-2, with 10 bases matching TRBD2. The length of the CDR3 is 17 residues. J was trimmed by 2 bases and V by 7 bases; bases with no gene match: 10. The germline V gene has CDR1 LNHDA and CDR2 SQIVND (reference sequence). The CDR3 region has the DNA TGTGCCAGTATAACATGGACTAGCGGTCTCAACACCGGGGAGCTGTTTTTT. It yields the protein CASITWTSGLNTGELFF.

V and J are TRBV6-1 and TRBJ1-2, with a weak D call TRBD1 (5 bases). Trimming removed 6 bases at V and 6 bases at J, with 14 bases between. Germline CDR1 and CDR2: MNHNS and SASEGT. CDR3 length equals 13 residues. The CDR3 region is CASRGLSGHGYTF. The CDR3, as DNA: TGTGCCAGCAGGGGACTTTCCGGTCATGGCTACACCTTC.

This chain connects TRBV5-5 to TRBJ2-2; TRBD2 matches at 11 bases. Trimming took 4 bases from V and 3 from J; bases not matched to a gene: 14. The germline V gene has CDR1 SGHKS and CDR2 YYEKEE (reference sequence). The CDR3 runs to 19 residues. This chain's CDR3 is CASSNLAGGPLVDTGELFF. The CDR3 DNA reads TGTGCCAGCAGCAACTTAGCGGGAGGGCCCTTGGTGGACACCGGGGAGCTGTTTTTT.

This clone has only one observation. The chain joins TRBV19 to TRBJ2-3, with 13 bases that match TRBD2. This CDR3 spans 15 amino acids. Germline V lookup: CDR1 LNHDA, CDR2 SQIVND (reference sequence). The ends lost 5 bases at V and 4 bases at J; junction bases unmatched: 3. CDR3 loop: CASSVLAGGADTQYF. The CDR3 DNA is TGTGCCAGTAGTGTACTAGCGGGAGGGGCAGATACGCAGTATTTT.

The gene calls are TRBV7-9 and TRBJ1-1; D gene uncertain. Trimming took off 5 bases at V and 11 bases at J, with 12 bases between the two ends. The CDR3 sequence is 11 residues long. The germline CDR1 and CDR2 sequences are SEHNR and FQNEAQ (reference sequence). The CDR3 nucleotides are TGTGCCAGCAGCCCGAAGTCCCAGGCTTTCTTT. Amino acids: CASSPKSQAFF.

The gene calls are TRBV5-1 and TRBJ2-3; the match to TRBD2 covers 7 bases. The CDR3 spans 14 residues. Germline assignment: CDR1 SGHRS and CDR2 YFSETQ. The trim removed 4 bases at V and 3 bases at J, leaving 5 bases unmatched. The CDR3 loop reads CASSNSGTTDTQYF. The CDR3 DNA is TGCGCCAGCAGCAACAGCGGGACGACAGATACGCAGTATTTT.

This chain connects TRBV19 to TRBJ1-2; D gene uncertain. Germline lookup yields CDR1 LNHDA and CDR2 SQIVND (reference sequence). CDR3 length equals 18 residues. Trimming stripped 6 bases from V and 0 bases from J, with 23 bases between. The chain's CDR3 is CASRTGKGHPTANYGYTF. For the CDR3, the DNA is TGTGCCAGTAGGACGGGAAAAGGGCATCCTACCGCTAACTATGGCTACACCTTC.